This T cell receptor (beta chain) was captured by sequencing in a study of siplizumab effects on memory and regulatory T cells. Regarding the study as a whole: An assignable phenotype, naive or memory, was missing from roughly 84-95% of proliferating CD4+ or CD8+ clones. Proliferating siplizumab-culture Tregs lacked confirmation of suppressive function. Apparently more diverse than memory cells, naive T cells also seemed major alloresponse contributors.

Each sample had 80,000 to 100,000 TCR templates assayed. Profiling relied on immunoSEQ multiplex PCR, and the TCRdb table lists in-frame clones only, not all of them. The table records more than 90,000 clones, roughly 94% of them present only once. As for this clone: Its cognate antigen is unknown.

Source material: non-Treg CD4+ T cells sorted from blood. The source of this sequence is a human donor in good health.

The CDR3 coding sequence is TGTGCCAGCAGCAACCCTCGGACTATTCAGTACGAGCAGTACTTC. This encodes CASSNPRTIQYEQYF. The rearrangement uses TRBV6-1 and TRBJ2-7, with a possible D match to TRBD2 (6 bases). The CDR3 loop spans 15 amino acids. The germline CDR1 and CDR2 sequences are MNHNS and SASEGT. V was clipped by 6 bases and J by 4 bases, with 19 bases between them.